The T cell receptor beta chain under discussion was sequenced for a study of T-cell memory formation after mild COVID-19. Study-level background: TCR clusters were largely donor specific. General study points: Some responding clones appeared in pre-infection memory, suggesting cross-reactive memory joined. Among contracting clones, CD4+ were mainly CM/EM and CD8+ enriched in EMRA.

The 5'RACE method, run with constant-segment primers, produced TCR alpha and TCR beta cDNA libraries (carrying sample barcodes and UMIs). TCRdb reprocessed the 5' RACE reads via MiXCR and lists one record per CDR3 protein. The table shows hundreds of thousands of distinct CDR3 sequences, with about 23% occurring only once. J lost 3 bases, V lost 7 bases, and 9 bases had no gene match. The CDR3 consists of 15 residues. This clonotype showed up just a few times. The target antigen is unknown. Sequenced sample: PBMCs or a T cell subset sorted from them (not recorded which). This TCR was sampled from an adult woman who had mild COVID-19 (a few samples of this study predate the infection). Cell type and time point are not known. The chain recombines TRBV12-3 or TRBV12-4 with TRBJ2-7; 10 bases match TRBD2. CDR3 region: CASTPNSGRNYEQYF. CDR3 nucleotide sequence: TGTGCCAGCACCCCAAATAGCGGGAGGAACTACGAGCAGTACTTC.